This T cell receptor beta chain stems from a study of cytomegalovirus exposure and HLA in healthy donors. General study points: In vitro work confirmed that a few CMV-associated chains recognize CMV antigens.

V trimming: 5 bases; J trimming: 1 base; junction bases outside the gene matches: 4. The CDR3 has 15 amino acids. Germline V gene sequence: CDR1 SGHTA, CDR2 FQGNSA. This clone was recorded once. The antigen remains undetermined. The sample holds other DNA sequences that translate to the same CDR3. Repertoires were generated with immunoSEQ multiplex PCR, while TCRdb's copy carries only in-frame clones and drops some. Among approximately 56,000 clones listed, approximately 92% were seen once. Material: PBMCs. This TCR was sampled from a man younger than 35 in good health and CMV-seronegative. This chain links TRBV7-2 with TRBJ2-1; 8 bases align to TRBD1. The CDR3 spells CASSLDRGSYNEQFF. In nucleotides, the CDR3 is TGTGCCAGCAGCCTCGACAGGGGTTCCTACAATGAGCAGTTCTTC.